The clone carrying this TCR beta chain was seen only a few times. This beta chain turned up in a library designed for alpha chains; as an off-target read, its abundance says little. Trimming removed 7 bases from V and 8 bases from J; junction bases left unmatched: 9. This CDR3 comprises 13 residues. After constant-region reverse-primer amplification, full-length variable regions underwent semi-nested PCR with Nested Universal Primer A. TCRdb recomputed calls from the 5' RACE reads with MiXCR, one row per CDR3 protein. The sample records around 220 distinct CDR3 sequences, about 87% being singletons. The sorted Tregs were CD4+CD25+CD127-/low cells.

Sequencing input: Tregs sorted from a lymph node. The sequence was collected from a female donor with breast cancer. The rearrangement uses TRBV12-3 or TRBV12-4 and TRBJ1-2; 8 bases match TRBD1. This CDR3 is CASTPTGVKGYTF. The CDR3 region has the DNA TGTGCCAGCACCCCGACAGGGGTGAAGGGCTACACCTTC.